The 27 T cell receptor beta chains presented below share a single source sample, sequenced in a study of blood T cell repertoires in COVID-19. Sequencing was performed with immunoSEQ multiplex PCR; in TCRdb, only in-frame clones are kept and a portion is missing. The data show under 200,000 clones, approximately 84% seen once. Sequenced sample: peripheral blood. The receptors come from a human donor with acute or convalescent COVID-19. The donor label of this sample is uncertain.

The chain couples TRBV9 to TRBJ1-1, with 10 bases that match TRBD1. This CDR3 region has 15 residues. Germline CDR1 SGDLS, CDR2 YYNGEE. Unmatched junction bases numbered 5, after V lost 2 bases and J lost 4 bases. CDR3 sequence (DNA): TGTGCCAGCAGCGTGACCGGGACAGGGGTCACTGAAGCTTTCTTT. Translation: CASSVTGTGVTEAFF.

Only one count was recorded for this clone. The V gene is TRBV27, the J gene TRBJ2-7; D is possibly TRBD2 (6 bases). Trimming cost V 0 bases and J 2 bases, with 11 bases left between them. Germline loops: CDR1 MNHEY, CDR2 SMNVEV (reference sequence). The CDR3 runs 15 residues. CDR3 residues: CASSLSASAAYEQYF. CDR3 coding DNA: TGTGCCAGCAGTTTATCGGCTAGCGCAGCCTACGAGCAGTACTTC.

This chain's CDR3 is CASSEAMRTEAFF. The CDR3 coding sequence is TGTGCCAGCAGTGAAGCTATGAGGACAGAAGCTTTCTTT. The chain has TRBV6-1 and TRBJ1-1; perhaps TRBD1 as D (5 bases). Between the trimmed V and J ends, which lost 0 bases and 8 bases, there was a span of 10 bases. The CDR3 has 13 residues. Germline values: CDR1 MNHNS, CDR2 SASEGT.

The chain employs TRBV4-1 and TRBJ1-2; 8 bases are a match to TRBD1. The ends lost 0 bases at V and 6 bases at J; junction bases unmatched: 6. The CDR3 is made up of 15 amino acids. Germline CDR1 is MGHRA and CDR2 is YSYEKL. The CDR3 loop reads CASSQDRGRMDGYTF. In DNA form, the CDR3 reads TGCGCCAGCAGCCAAGACAGGGGGCGAATGGATGGCTACACCTTC.

The V gene is TRBV19, the J gene TRBJ2-5, with TRBD2 matching over 12 bases. The CDR3 consists of 21 residues. CDR1 and CDR2 from the germline V gene are LNHDA and SQIVND (reference sequence). The trim removed 5 bases at V and 0 bases at J, leaving 19 bases unmatched. CDR3 sequence: CASSPTGSGLAGSGNQETQYF. The CDR3 DNA reads TGTGCCAGTAGTCCTACAGGCTCCGGACTAGCGGGGTCCGGAAACCAAGAGACCCAGTACTTC.

The chain has TRBV11-3 and TRBJ2-1; possible D gene TRBD2, 6 bases. The CDR3 length is 15 residues. Germline loops: CDR1 SGHNT, CDR2 YENEEA. V lost 5 bases and J 6 bases, leaving 17 bases between the germline ends. The CDR3 here is CASSRRDGGINEQFF. The CDR3 DNA follows: TGTGCCAGCAGCCGCCGGGACGGAGGGATCAATGAGCAGTTCTTC.

The rearrangement links TRBV5-4 to TRBJ1-4, with TRBD1 as a possible D gene (5 bases). Trimming stripped 4 bases from V and 8 bases from J, with 15 bases between. The CDR3 has 14 residues. The germline V gene encodes CDR1 SGHNT and CDR2 YYREEE (reference sequence). In nucleotides, the CDR3 is TGTGCCAGCAGCCCTGGTGGGGGGGAGGAAAAACTGTTTTTT. Protein: CASSPGGGEEKLFF. Variable domain in full (rest from reference TRBV5-4 and TRBJ1-4): ETGVTQSPTHLIKTRGQQVTLRCSSQSGHNTVSWYQQALGQGPQFIFQYYREEENGRGNFPPRFSGLQFPNYSSELNVNALELDDSALYLCASSPGGGEEKLFFGSGTQLSVL.

V and J are TRBV11-2 and TRBJ2-2; 7 bases map to TRBD1. The CDR3 contains 15 residues. Germline-derived CDR1 and CDR2 are SGHAT and FQNNGV. After removal of 5 bases from V and 5 bases from J, the junction contained 8 bases not matched to a gene. The CDR3 reads CASSTGTVVTGELFF. For the CDR3, the DNA is TGTGCCAGCAGCACGGGGACAGTTGTAACCGGGGAGCTGTTTTTT.

The chain joins TRBV11-1 to TRBJ2-1; 7 positions match TRBD1. CDR1 is SGHAT, CDR2 FQDESV, per germline (reference sequence). This CDR3 has 12 amino acids. J gave up 9 bases and V 4 bases, and 3 bases lay outside the gene matches. CDR3 amino acids: CASSSDRAEQFF. The CDR3 region has the DNA TGTGCCAGCAGCTCTGACAGGGCTGAGCAGTTCTTC.

The J gene is TRBJ1-1, the V gene TRBV9; D unclear. This CDR3 contains 15 residues. Trimming removed 0 bases from V and 3 bases from J, with 12 bases in between. Germline CDR1 and CDR2: SGDLS and YYNGEE. The chain's CDR3 is CASSVAATGYTEAFF. In DNA form, the CDR3 reads TGTGCCAGCAGCGTAGCGGCCACGGGATACACTGAAGCTTTCTTT.

The chain links TRBV9 to TRBJ2-2, with D possibly matching TRBD1 (7 bases). CDR3 size: 17 residues. Germline V gene lookup returns CDR1 SGDLS and CDR2 YYNGEE. Trimming removed 3 bases from V and 0 bases from J, with 15 bases in between. As DNA, the CDR3 is TGTGCCAGCAGCGCCGGAGGGACAGTAGCGAACACCGGGGAGCTGTTTTTT. Translating it yields CASSAGGTVANTGELFF.

V gene TRBV19 combines with J gene TRBJ2-1, with 8 nucleotides matching TRBD1. With V trimmed by 5 bases and J by 7 bases, 10 bases remained unmatched. The CDR3 extends over 15 amino acids. CDR1 is LNHDA, CDR2 SQIVND, per germline (reference sequence). The CDR3 reads CASSPQGGAWNEQFF. CDR3 in DNA: TGTGCCAGTAGTCCACAGGGGGGAGCCTGGAATGAGCAGTTCTTC.

The rearrangement links TRBV12-3 or TRBV12-4 to TRBJ1-2, with no clear D. V gave up 5 bases and J gave up 4 bases, with 8 bases separating them. The CDR3 contains 12 residues. The CDR3 DNA reads as TGTGCCAGCAGTAGCACAGCCTATGGCTACACCTTC. Protein product: CASSSTAYGYTF.

In its sample, this clone was seen a few times. V usage is TRBV7-6 and J usage is TRBJ2-3; possible D gene TRBD2, 7 bases. The CDR3 has 16 residues. The V end was cut by 2 bases, the J end by 1 base, with 13 bases between. CDR1 is SGHVS and CDR2 is FNYEAQ in the germline V gene. Here the CDR3 DNA reads TGTGCCAGCAGCTTAAAGGGGGGGCCGCGCACAGATACGCAGTATTTT. As protein: CASSLKGGPRTDTQYF. Filled out from reference TRBV7-6 and TRBJ2-3, the complete variable domain reads GAGVSQSPRYKVTKRGQDVALRCDPISGHVSLYWYRQALGQGPEFLTYFNYEAQQDKSGLPNDRFSAERPEGSISTLTIQRTEQRDSAMYRCASSLKGGPRTDTQYFGPGTRLTVL.

This chain connects TRBV18 to TRBJ2-7, with a weak D call TRBD1 (5 bases). The CDR3 spans 15 residues. Germline V lookup: CDR1 KGHSH, CDR2 LQKENI. V lost 0 bases and J lost 0, with 9 bases in between. In nucleotides, the CDR3 is TGTGCCAGCTCACCACCGGACGGACACTCCTACGAGCAGTACTTC. The encoded protein is CASSPPDGHSYEQYF. Variable domain in full (rest from reference TRBV18 and TRBJ2-7): NAGVMQNPRHLVRRRGQEARLRCSPMKGHSHVYWYRQLPEEGLKFMVYLQKENIIDESGMPKERFSAEFPKEGPSILRIQQVVRGDSAAYFCASSPPDGHSYEQYFGPGTRLTVT.

The chain carries TRBV18 and TRBJ2-5; D remains unclear. CDR1 and CDR2 (germline): KGHSH, LQKENI. Trimming removed 0 bases from V and 5 bases from J, with 10 bases in between. The CDR3 has 14 residues. CDR3 DNA: TGTGCCAGCTCACCACCGCCCAGGTGGGAGACCCAGTACTTC. It yields the protein CASSPPPRWETQYF.

The chain uses TRBV5-1 and TRBJ1-5; no clear D gene. Germline-derived CDR1 and CDR2 are SGHRS and YFSETQ. Between the trimmed V and J ends, which lost 0 bases and 5 bases, there was a span of 15 bases. This CDR3 comprises 16 residues. CDR3 protein: CASSLGAVEGDQPQHF. The CDR3 region has the DNA TGCGCCAGCAGCTTGGGGGCGGTGGAGGGAGATCAGCCCCAGCATTTT.

The V call is TRBV3-1 (or the pseudogene TRBV3-2), the J call TRBJ2-1, with 8 bases identical to TRBD1. The CDR3 consists of 18 residues. Losses at the gene ends were 3 bases for V and 10 bases for J; bases not matched to a gene: 20. Germline assignment: CDR1 LGHDT and CDR2 YNNKEL (reference sequence). The CDR3 reads CASSHPSAGRGPVEEQFF. CDR3 DNA: TGTGCCAGCAGCCATCCTTCCGCGGGCAGGGGGCCAGTCGAGGAGCAGTTCTTC.

The CDR3 DNA follows: TGTGCCAGCAGTTCCGGGACAGGGATACCCCCTTATTCCAAAGAGACCCAGTACTTC. It translates to CASSSGTGIPPYSKETQYF. The chain carries TRBV6-2 or TRBV6-3 and TRBJ2-5; 9 bases align to TRBD1. The CDR3 has 19 amino acids. From germline, CDR1 is MNHEY and CDR2 SVGEGT. V lost 4 bases, J lost 3 bases, and 18 bases stayed unmatched.

V usage is TRBV7-3 and J usage is TRBJ1-1, with TRBD1 as a possible D gene (5 bases). V shed 6 bases and J shed 5 bases, with 16 bases lying between them. CDR1 and CDR2 (germline): SGHTA, FQGTGA. This CDR3 has 14 residues. Here the CDR3 reads CASRPDGGRTEAFF. The DNA for the CDR3 is TGTGCCAGCAGACCTGATGGGGGGAGGACTGAAGCTTTCTTT.

This clone came up once. This chain uses TRBV4-1 with TRBJ1-2; 7 bases agree with TRBD1. CDR1 MGHRA and CDR2 YSYEKL come from the germline V gene. The CDR3 length is 17 residues. V was clipped by 0 bases and J by 9 bases; unmatched bases: 16. CDR3 sequence reads: CASSQEVLKAGQSSYTF. CDR3 bases: TGCGCCAGCAGCCAAGAGGTCCTTAAGGCGGGACAGTCGAGCTACACCTTC.

CDR3 DNA: TGTGCCAGCAGCCGGGACAGTTACTACGAGCAGTACTTC. As protein: CASSRDSYYEQYF. This rearrangement joins TRBV6-5 to TRBJ2-7, with 7 bases fitting TRBD1. Germline CDR1 reads MNHEY; CDR2 reads SVGAGI. Trimming took 6 bases from V and 3 from J; bases not matched to a gene: 5. This CDR3 has 13 residues.

V and J are TRBV5-1 and TRBJ1-5; D is possibly TRBD1 (6 bases). Germline V gene lookup returns CDR1 SGHRS and CDR2 YFSETQ. The V gene lost 0 bases and the J gene lost 13 bases, with 14 bases spanning the gap. The CDR3 sequence is 13 residues long. The CDR3 DNA sequence: TGCGCCAGCAGCTTGGAATTGGACAGTTTGCAGCATTTT. Encoded protein: CASSLELDSLQHF. The whole variable domain, remainder taken from reference TRBV5-1 and TRBJ1-5, is KAGVTQTPRYLIKTRGQQVTLSCSPISGHRSVSWYQQTPGQGLQFLFEYFSETQRNKGNFPGRFSGRQFSNSRSEMNVSTLELGDSALYLCASSLELDSLQHFGDGTRLSIL.

The V and J genes are TRBV28 and TRBJ1-3, with TRBD1 as a possible D gene (6 bases). The ends were cut back, 10 bases at V and 2 bases at J, with 21 bases in the middle. The CDR3 consists of 16 residues. CDR1 MDHEN and CDR2 SYDVKM come from the germline V gene. The CDR3 here is CATTTPGNRAGNTIYF. DNA for the CDR3: TGTGCCACCACCACTCCCGGCAACAGGGCTGGAAACACCATATATTTT.

The chain joins TRBV18 to TRBJ2-3; D perhaps matches TRBD2 (5 bases). This CDR3 contains 14 residues. V was cut by 2 bases and J by 6 bases, with 12 bases left in between. Germline V CDR1 and CDR2: KGHSH, LQKENI. The CDR3 reads CASSPGDSADTQYF. The DNA of the CDR3 is TGTGCCAGCTCACCAGGGGATAGCGCGGATACGCAGTATTTT.

The V and J genes are TRBV28 and TRBJ1-1, with D perhaps TRBD1 (5 bases). Trimming pared 2 bases from V and 4 bases from J, leaving 17 bases between. The CDR3 contains 16 residues. CDR1 and CDR2 from the germline V gene are MDHEN and SYDVKM. The CDR3 loop reads CASSLAWGGSGTEAFF. CDR3 coding DNA: TGTGCCAGCAGTTTAGCTTGGGGGGGTTCGGGCACTGAAGCTTTCTTT.

This chain connects TRBV10-2 to TRBJ2-1, with TRBD2 matching over 15 bases. With V trimmed by 4 bases and J by 9 bases, 1 base remained unmatched. Germline CDR1 reads WSHSY; CDR2 reads SAAADI. This CDR3 has 14 residues. CDR3 DNA sequence: TGCGCCAGCAGTGGGACTAGCGGGAGGGGTGAGCAGTTCTTC. It codes for CASSGTSGRGEQFF.